The clone carrying this T cell receptor (beta chain) was recorded a few times. No antigen is known for it. This entry comes from a study of CD8 T cells in ankylosing spondylitis. Trimming took 3 bases from V and 4 from J, leaving 19 bases between them. In germline, CDR1 is SGDLS, CDR2 YYNGEE. This CDR3 contains 16 residues. A single record per CDR3 protein comes from TCRdb applying MiXCR to the 5' RACE reads. The sample yields approximately 150,000 distinct CDR3 sequences, approximately 17% seen once. General study points: A motif in TCR beta, a set of roughly eight highly homologous variants, appeared characteristic of ankylosing spondylitis blood.

J is TRBJ1-2 and V is TRBV9; no firm D call. The clonotype originates from a male donor with ankylosing spondylitis. The sequenced sample consisted of blood, either unsorted or a sorted T cell fraction (not recorded which). This CDR3 is CASSGVRAGTTYGYTF. DNA of the CDR3: TGTGCCAGCAGCGGGGTGCGGGCAGGCACAACCTATGGCTACACCTTC.